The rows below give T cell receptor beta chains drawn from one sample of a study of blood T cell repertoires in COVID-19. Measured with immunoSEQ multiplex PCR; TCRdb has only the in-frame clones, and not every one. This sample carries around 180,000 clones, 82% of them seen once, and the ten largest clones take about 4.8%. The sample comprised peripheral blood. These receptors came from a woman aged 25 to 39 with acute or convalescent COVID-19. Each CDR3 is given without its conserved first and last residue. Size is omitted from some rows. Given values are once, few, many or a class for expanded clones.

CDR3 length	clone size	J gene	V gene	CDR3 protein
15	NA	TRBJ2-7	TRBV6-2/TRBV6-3	ASTPRLLAGASYEQY
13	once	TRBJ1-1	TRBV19	ASSISGTLNTEAF
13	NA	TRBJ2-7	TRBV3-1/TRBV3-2	ASSHLGGVRYEQY
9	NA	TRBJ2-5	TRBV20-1	SARDPPQQY
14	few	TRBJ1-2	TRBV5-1	ASSSGTAVMDYGYT
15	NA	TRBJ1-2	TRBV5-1	ASSLQGVGTANYGYT
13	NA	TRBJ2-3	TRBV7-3	ASSPTGLLRDTQY
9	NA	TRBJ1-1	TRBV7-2	ASSPLTEAF
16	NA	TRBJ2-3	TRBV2	ASSEEPGLTSIADTQY
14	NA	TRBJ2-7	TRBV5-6	ASSLGQGTFYYEQY
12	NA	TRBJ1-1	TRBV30	AWNSGSRGTEAF
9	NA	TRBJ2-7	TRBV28	ASYGVYEQY
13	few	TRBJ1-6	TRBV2	ASESDRGGNSPLH
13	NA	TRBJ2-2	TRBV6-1	ASSFDRGHTGELF
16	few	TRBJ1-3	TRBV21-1	ASSKALDREGRGNTIY
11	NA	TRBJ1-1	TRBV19	ASSTRGGRDAF
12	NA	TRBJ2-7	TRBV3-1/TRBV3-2	ASSVHREPFMQY
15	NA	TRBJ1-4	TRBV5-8	ASSAGTGGAIGEKLF
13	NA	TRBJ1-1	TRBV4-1	ASSQVPTGGTEAF
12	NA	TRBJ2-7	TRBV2	ASIPGTGGYEQY
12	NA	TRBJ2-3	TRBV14	ASSQVQLPDTQY
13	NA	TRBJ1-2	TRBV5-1	ASSPGTGEVYGYT
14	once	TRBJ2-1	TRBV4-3	ASSQGLWGLVNEQF
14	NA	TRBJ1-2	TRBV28	ASSSRQGFGFYGYT
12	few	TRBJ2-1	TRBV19	ASSSRQGSNEQF
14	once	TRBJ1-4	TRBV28	ASSPPGGATNEKLF
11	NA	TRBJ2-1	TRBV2	ASSSKIGNEQF
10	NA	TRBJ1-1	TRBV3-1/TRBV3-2	ASSRGHTEAF
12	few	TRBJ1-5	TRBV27	ASSFRDGNQPQH
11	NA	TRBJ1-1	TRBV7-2	ASSPTGNTEAF
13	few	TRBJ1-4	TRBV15	ATSREAGIGEKLF
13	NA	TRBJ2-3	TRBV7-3	ASSMSGGFSDTQY
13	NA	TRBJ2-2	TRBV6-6	ASRIDSTNTGELF
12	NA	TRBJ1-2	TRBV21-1	ASSRDRGGPGYT
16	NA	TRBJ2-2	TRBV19	ASSIGGPSISNTGELF
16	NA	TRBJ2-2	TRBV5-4	ASSLVRTSGSNTGELF
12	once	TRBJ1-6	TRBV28	ASTPNRLDSPLH
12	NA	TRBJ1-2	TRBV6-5	ASSPPGTSMGYT
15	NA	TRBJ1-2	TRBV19	ASSSSRDSFGVYGYT
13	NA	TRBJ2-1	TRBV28	ASSLQRGSYNEQF
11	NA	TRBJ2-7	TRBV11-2	ASSGGVWDEQY
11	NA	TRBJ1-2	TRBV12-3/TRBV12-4	ASSRDRDYGYT
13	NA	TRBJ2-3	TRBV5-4	ASSSRGKPTDTQY
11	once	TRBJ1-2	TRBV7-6	ASSLGGGEGYT
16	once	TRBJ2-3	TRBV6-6	ASSRGLAVDSSTDTQY
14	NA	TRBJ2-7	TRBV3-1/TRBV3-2	ASSRETSGSWYEQY
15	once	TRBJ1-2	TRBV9	ASSGQGAVRLDYGYT
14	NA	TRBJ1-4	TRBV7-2	ASSQEGTGTGEKLF
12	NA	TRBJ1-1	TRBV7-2	ASSLAPGGTEAF
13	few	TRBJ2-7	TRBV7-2	ASSYYSGTAYEQY
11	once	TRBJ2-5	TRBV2	ASRPNTKETQY
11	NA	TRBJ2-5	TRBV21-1	ASEKLYQETQY
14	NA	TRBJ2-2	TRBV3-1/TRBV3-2	ASSQPRGEGTGELF
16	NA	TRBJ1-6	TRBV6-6	ASSPLGLQLSYNSPLH
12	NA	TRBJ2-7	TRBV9	ASSFGTGAYEQY